This TCR beta chain derives from a study of PD-1 blockade in classical Hodgkin lymphoma. A single count supports this clone. Its antigen is still unknown. The CDR3 runs 14 residues. Trimming cost V 6 bases and J 8 bases; bases outside gene matches: 8. The germline CDR1 and CDR2 sequences are LNHDA and SQIVND (reference sequence). Profiling relied on immunoSEQ multiplex PCR, and the TCRdb table lists in-frame clones only, not all of them. The sample records roughly 8,000 clones, around 88% being singletons. The time point here: cycle 4 day 1 (C4D1), after less than seven weeks of nivolumab. No patient escaped relapse after autologous stem cell transplantation, and brentuximab vedotin exposure varied. The study, taken as a whole, reports: Whereas CD4+ TCR diversity had risen significantly by C4D1, CD8+ TCR diversity had not. Causes of the repertoire differences remain undefined, possibly disease activity or prior therapy. Nivolumab initiation under 1 year post-ASCT meant exclusion. As was reported, newly diagnosed patients showed lower baseline TCR diversity than healthy donors did.

This sequence was found in a human donor with classical Hodgkin lymphoma. Sequencing was performed on peripheral blood mononuclear cells (PBMCs), taken before the fourth cycle of nivolumab. The chain has TRBV19 and TRBJ2-1, with 9 bases matching TRBD2. The CDR3 nucleotides are TGTGCCAGTAGAGATAGCGGGAGTTTATATGAGCAGTTCTTC. Translated: CASRDSGSLYEQFF.